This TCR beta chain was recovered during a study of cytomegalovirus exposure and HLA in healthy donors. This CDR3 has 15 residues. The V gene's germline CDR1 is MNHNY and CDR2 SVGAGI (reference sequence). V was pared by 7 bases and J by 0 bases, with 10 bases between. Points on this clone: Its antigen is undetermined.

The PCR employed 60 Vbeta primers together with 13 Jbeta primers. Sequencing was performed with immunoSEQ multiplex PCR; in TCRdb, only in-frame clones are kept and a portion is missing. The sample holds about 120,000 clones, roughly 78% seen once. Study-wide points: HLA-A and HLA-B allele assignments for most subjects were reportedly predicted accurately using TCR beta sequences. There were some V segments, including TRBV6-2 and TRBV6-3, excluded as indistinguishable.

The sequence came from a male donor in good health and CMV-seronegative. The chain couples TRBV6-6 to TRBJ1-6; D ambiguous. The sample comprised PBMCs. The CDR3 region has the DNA TGTGCCAGCAACGAACGGAGCTCCTATAATTCACCCCTCCACTTT. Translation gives CASNERSSYNSPLHF.